The clone carrying this T cell receptor beta chain appeared a single time. The antigen is not known. Using its own MiXCR run on the multiplex PCR reads, TCRdb lists one record per CDR3 protein. The sample yields roughly 16,000 distinct CDR3 sequences, roughly 64% seen once. This sample is part of a study of breast tumors, draining lymph nodes, adjacent tissues. Study findings and constraints: Tumor repertoires ranked between lymph nodes and nontumor tissue in diversity, with V and J gene preferences. Tumor and nontumor repertoires were significantly more similar in luminal-like than in basal-like breast cancer. Data only fit, rather than demonstrated, lymph node origin of most tumor T cells. The data were judged consistent with most tumor T cells coming from lymph node and expanding in tumor.

The V and J ends lost 3 bases and 9 bases respectively, with 15 bases between them. CDR1 and CDR2 from the germline V gene are DFQATT and SNEGSKA (reference sequence). CDR3 length: 14 residues. This sequence was found in a female donor with breast cancer. Some clones in this sample may be carry-over from other donors' samples. The sample comprised tumor-adjacent breast tissue. The chain joins TRBV20-1 to TRBJ1-6; D unresolved. CDR3: CSARGDTVGSPLHF. The CDR3, as DNA: TGCAGTGCTAGGGGAGACACTGTAGGTTCACCCCTCCACTTT.